The 9 T cell receptor beta chains given below trace back to one sample, sequenced in a study of early T cells in non-severe SARS-CoV-2 infection. TCRdb recomputed calls from the 5' RACE reads with MiXCR, one row per CDR3 protein. The sample carries some 63,000 distinct CDR3 sequences, 13% recorded once. The specimen was whole blood. Receptor source: an adult who was a healthcare worker with PCR-confirmed SARS-CoV-2 infection or an uninfected control (not recorded which).

This clonotype was observed many times. This chain joins TRBV30 and TRBJ2-7, with D tentatively TRBD1 (6 bases). The V gene lost 2 bases and the J gene lost 3 bases, with 11 bases spanning the gap. The CDR3 length is 13 residues. Germline lookup yields CDR1 GTSNPN and CDR2 SVGIG (reference sequence). Here the CDR3 DNA reads TGTGCCTGGAGTCCGGGACAAGACTACGAGCAGTACTTC. Amino acid sequence: CAWSPGQDYEQYF.

This clonotype was counted many times. The rearrangement joins TRBV24-1 to TRBJ2-1; the match to TRBD2 covers 14 bases. CDR3 length: 20 amino acids. Germline V gene data show CDR1 as KGHDR and CDR2 as SFDVKD. J was trimmed by 4 bases and V by 2 bases; bases with no gene match: 12. The CDR3 spells CATSDSDGGTSGGKYNEQFF. The CDR3 DNA sequence: TGTGCCACCAGTGATTCCGATGGTGGGACTAGCGGGGGAAAGTACAATGAGCAGTTCTTC.

This clonotype was recorded many times. V is TRBV3-1 and J is TRBJ2-5; the match to TRBD1 covers 8 bases. V lost 1 base, J lost 1 base, and 11 bases stayed unmatched. The CDR3 is 18 residues long. Germline-derived CDR1 and CDR2 are LGHDT and YNNKEL (reference sequence). The CDR3 DNA is TGTGCCAGCAGCCAAGGTATCCGGACAGGGAGCGGCCAAGAGACCCAGTACTTC. It translates to CASSQGIRTGSGQETQYF.

This clonotype appeared many times. The chain joins TRBV7-2 to TRBJ2-7, with D possibly called TRBD1 or TRBD2 (6 bases each). The CDR3 is 15 amino acids. V was pared by 5 bases and J by 2 bases, with 16 bases between. Germline values: CDR1 SGHTA, CDR2 FQGNSA. CDR3 in DNA: TGTGCCAGCAGCCTCCCGTCGGAGGGGGCCTACGAGCAGTACTTC. Its protein product is CASSLPSEGAYEQYF.

The chain is built from TRBV20-1 and TRBJ2-7; D not certain. The CDR3 is made up of 14 amino acids. V lost 6 bases to trimming and J lost 7 bases, with 22 bases between them. The germline V gene encodes CDR1 DFQATT and CDR2 SNEGSKA (reference sequence). The CDR3 protein is CSAPFEDRISEQYF. The CDR3 DNA reads as TGCAGTGCCCCCTTCGAGGACCGTATTTCGGAGCAGTACTTC.

The chain couples TRBV6-2 or TRBV6-3 to TRBJ2-3, with D possibly TRBD1 on 6 matching bases. V was cut by 2 bases and J by 3 bases, with 15 bases left in between. The CDR3 extends over 16 amino acids. Looked up from germline, CDR1 is MNHEY and CDR2 is SVGEGT. The CDR3 here is CASSYGGSLSTDTQYF. DNA of the CDR3: TGTGCCAGCAGTTACGGGGGCAGTTTGTCGACAGATACGCAGTATTTT.

This clonotype was found many times. The rearrangement uses TRBV11-2 and TRBJ2-6; D may match TRBD1 or TRBD2 (5 bases each). The ends were cut back, 5 bases at V and 0 bases at J, with 8 bases in the middle. The CDR3 runs 15 residues. Germline loops: CDR1 SGHAT, CDR2 FQNNGV. For the CDR3, the DNA is TGTGCCAGCAGCCGGGACGCCTCTGGGGCCAACGTCCTGACTTTC. Translation gives CASSRDASGANVLTF.

This clonotype was observed a handful of times. The chain combines TRBV6-2 or TRBV6-3 with TRBJ2-5, with 11 positions matching TRBD2. The CDR3 sequence is 17 residues long. Trimming took 7 bases from V and 0 from J; bases not matched to a gene: 10. The germline V gene has CDR1 MNHEY and CDR2 SVGEGT. CDR3 DNA: TGTGCCAGCACAACGAGCGGGACTAGCGGATACCAAGAGACCCAGTACTTC. This codes for CASTTSGTSGYQETQYF.

The chain joins TRBV25-1 to TRBJ1-4; perhaps TRBD1 as D (5 bases). The V end was cut by 4 bases, the J end by 4 bases, with 13 bases between. The CDR3 is 15 amino acids. CDR1 MGHDK and CDR2 SYGVNS come from the germline V gene. The CDR3: CASSGPAGGNEKLFF. DNA for the CDR3: TGTGCCAGCAGTGGCCCGGCGGGGGGTAATGAAAAACTGTTTTTT.